The 20 T cell receptor beta chains below come from one sample, sequenced in a study of immune characterization of retroperitoneal liposarcoma. One entry per CDR3 protein, called by TCRdb with MiXCR from the PCR reads. The sample consists of approximately 9,700 distinct CDR3 sequences, less than 35% of them appearing once. Sequenced input: tumor tissue. These receptors all stem from a male donor with retroperitoneal liposarcoma.

The gene calls are TRBV6-1 and TRBJ2-3; 11 bases are a match to TRBD2. Germline V gives CDR1 MNHNS, CDR2 SASEGT. Losses at the gene ends were 4 bases for V and 4 bases for J; bases not matched to a gene: 4. The CDR3 totals 15 residues. CDR3 sequence: CASSGGTSGADTQYF. The CDR3 nucleotides are TGTGCCAGCAGTGGAGGGACTAGCGGCGCAGATACGCAGTATTTT.

The chain carries TRBV7-6 and TRBJ1-4; 10 nucleotides match TRBD1. Germline values: CDR1 SGHVS, CDR2 FNYEAQ. The ends lost 11 bases at V and 8 bases at J; junction bases unmatched: 11. The CDR3 runs to 14 residues. For the CDR3, the DNA is TGTGCCGTAAATCCCGGGACAGGGGACGAAAAACTGTTTTTT. Its protein product is CAVNPGTGDEKLFF.

About this clonotype itself: Relative to the germline gene, one junction end is altered; a read error may explain this. DNA of the CDR3: TGTGCCAGCAGCTTGGGCTTGAGGGGCGGAGAGCAGTACTTC. Its translation is CASSLGLRGGEQYF. The V gene is TRBV5-3, the J gene TRBJ2-7; D tentatively fits TRBD1 or TRBD2 (5 bases each). TRBV5-3 is known as an ORF, though its function is uncertain. This CDR3 has 14 residues.

This clonotype is medium-sized by share. The genes are TRBV6-1 and TRBJ2-1, with 8 nucleotides matching TRBD1. V lost 1 base, J lost 10 bases, and 15 bases stayed unmatched. CDR3 size: 17 residues. Germline values: CDR1 MNHNS, CDR2 SASEGT. The DNA for the CDR3 is TGTGCCAGCAGTGAAGAAGGCCATAGACAGGGGATGGACGAGCAGTTCTTC. This encodes CASSEEGHRQGMDEQFF.

By sample fraction, this clonotype is medium-sized. The chain employs TRBV7-2 and TRBJ2-1; tentatively, D is TRBD2 (6 bases). The J call may be wrong; the DNA end is better matched by TRBJ2-7. From germline, CDR1 is SGHTA and CDR2 FQGNSA. This CDR3 spans 15 amino acids. This CDR3 is CASSLDGGAYNEQYF. The CDR3 region has the DNA TGTGCCAGCAGCTTAGATGGCGGGGCCTACAATGAGCAGTACTTC.

This clonotype rates as medium-sized. The gene calls are TRBV6-6 and TRBJ2-1; maybe TRBD1 (6 bases). The J call could be wrong; TRBJ2-7 is a better fit for the DNA end. Germline values: CDR1 MNHNY, CDR2 SVGAGI (reference sequence). The CDR3 length is 16 residues. CDR3 in DNA: TGTGCCAGCAGTTACGGAGTCGAGGCAGGGGTGGGCGAGCAGTACTTC. Translated, it gives CASSYGVEAGVGEQYF.

By proportion, this clonotype is large. The rearrangement links TRBV7-2 to TRBJ2-5; no definite D call. Germline V gene data show CDR1 as SGHTA and CDR2 as FQGNSA. The CDR3 contains 14 residues. Trimming stripped 1 base from V and 0 bases from J, with 6 bases between. The CDR3 sequence: CASSLVDYQETQYF. The CDR3 coding sequence is TGTGCCAGCAGCTTAGTTGACTACCAAGAGACCCAGTACTTC.

V gene TRBV28 combines with J gene TRBJ2-3, with D perhaps matching TRBD1 (6 bases). Per the germline V gene, CDR1 is MDHEN and CDR2 is SYDVKM. Between the trimmed V and J ends, which lost 2 bases and 4 bases, there was a span of 16 bases. This CDR3 has 16 amino acids. The CDR3 here is CASSLIGQGSSDTQYF. DNA of the CDR3: TGTGCCAGCAGTTTAATCGGGCAGGGGAGTTCAGATACGCAGTATTTT.

On this clonotype itself: Its ends do not fully match the called genes, so a read error is possible. The chain links TRBV27 to TRBJ2-1; D is perhaps TRBD2 (5 bases). This CDR3 contains 16 residues. Looked up from germline, CDR1 is MNHEY and CDR2 is SMNVEV (reference sequence). The CDR3 loop is CASSFEKTGKSTRLYF. CDR3 nucleotide sequence: TGTGCCAGCAGTTTCGAAAAAACGGGGAAGAGCACACGTCTGTACTTC.

Here the CDR3 reads CASSLTSMNEQYF. DNA for the CDR3: TGTGCCAGCAGTTTAACTAGCATGAATGAGCAGTACTTC. This chain connects TRBV12-3 or TRBV12-4 to TRBJ2-1, with TRBD2 as a possible D gene (6 bases). The closer fit of TRBJ2-7 to the DNA end suggests the J call may be wrong. The CDR3 is 13 amino acids.

This clonotype is termed medium-sized. The rearrangement links TRBV7-2 to TRBJ2-4, with D tentatively TRBD1 (5 bases). This CDR3 has 12 amino acids. Trimming left V 0 bases short and J 13 bases short, with 10 bases between. Germline V lookup: CDR1 SGHTA, CDR2 FQGNSA. CDR3 nucleotides: TGTGCCAGCAGCTTAGCGCAGGGTGAGCAGTACTTC. Its protein is CASSLAQGEQYF.

This clonotype is medium-sized (0.01 to 0.1%) by share. The chain has TRBV7-6 and TRBJ2-5, with D tentatively TRBD2 (6 bases). V was trimmed by 2 bases and J by 11 bases, leaving 18 bases between them. The CDR3 runs to 14 residues. Germline CDR1 is SGHVS and CDR2 is FNYEAQ. DNA for the CDR3: TGTGCCAGCAGCTTAAGCGGGTCTAGTTATGAGCAGTACTTC. Translation: CASSLSGSSYEQYF.

This clonotype ranks as medium-sized. The chain combines TRBV6-1 with TRBJ2-3; D is uncertain. This CDR3 region has 10 residues. Deletions cut 8 bases from V and 6 bases from J, with 6 bases between. Germline CDR1 is MNHNS and CDR2 is SASEGT. The CDR3 sequence is CASRRDTQYF. CDR3 nucleotide sequence: TGTGCCAGCCGGCGGGATACGCAGTATTTT.

CDR3 nucleotides: TGTGCCAGCAGTTACTCTCCCTCAGGCAACTATGGCTACACCTTC. Its protein product is CASSYSPSGNYGYTF. The chain is built from TRBV6-6 and TRBJ1-2; D gene uncertain. From germline, CDR1 is MNHNY and CDR2 SVGAGI (reference sequence). This CDR3 is built from 15 residues. Deletions cut 0 bases from V and 2 bases from J, with 10 bases between.

This clonotype was seen more than once but under ten times. This rearrangement joins TRBV11-2 to TRBJ1-1; the D is unclear. This CDR3 comprises 11 residues. The germline CDR1 and CDR2 sequences are SGHAT and FQNNGV. V was shortened by 4 bases and J by 10 bases, with 10 bases between the two germline ends. CDR3 residues: CASSYVGSAFF. In nucleotides, the CDR3 is TGTGCCAGCAGCTATGTAGGGTCAGCTTTCTTT.

To note about this clonotype: The final CDR3 position lacks the conserved phenylalanine or tryptophan, pointing to a likely read error. The chain is built from TRBV6-1 and TRBJ2-5; D call uncertain. The assigned J gene may be wrong: the sequence end matches TRBJ2-7 better. From germline, CDR1 is MNHNS and CDR2 SASEGT. There are 14 residues in the CDR3. The CDR3 spells CASSEAWGPHEQYP. CDR3 DNA: TGTGCCAGCAGTGAAGCGTGGGGTCCCCACGAGCAGTACCCC.

This rearrangement joins TRBV27 to TRBJ2-5; 9 positions agree with TRBD1. The V gene's germline CDR1 is MNHEY and CDR2 SMNVEV (reference sequence). The CDR3 sequence is 15 residues long. J lost 4 bases, V lost 8 bases, and 11 bases had no gene match. CDR3 coding DNA: TGTGCCAGCGCCTCGGACAGGGGCCCTGTAGAGACCCAGTACTTC. Residues: CASASDRGPVETQYF.

The chain employs TRBV7-2 and TRBJ1-5; unclear D gene. The V gene lost 3 bases and the J gene lost 7 bases, with 10 bases spanning the gap. The V gene's germline CDR1 is SGHTA and CDR2 FQGNSA. This CDR3 comprises 13 residues. Written as DNA, the CDR3 is TGTGCCAGCAGCTTCGAGTCGAACCAGCCCCAGCATTTT. Translated, it gives CASSFESNQPQHF.

This clonotype is medium-sized (0.01 to 0.1%) by share. This chain joins TRBV7-6 and TRBJ2-2, with D hard to call. Between the trimmed V and J ends, which lost 2 bases and 1 base, there was a span of 11 bases. Germline V CDR1 and CDR2: SGHVS, FNYEAQ. This CDR3 spans 16 amino acids. The CDR3 DNA is TGTGCCAGCAGCTTACAGGTGGGGAAGAACACCGGGGAGCTGTTTTTT. This gives the protein CASSLQVGKNTGELFF.

The rearrangement joins TRBV6-6 to TRBJ2-1, with D maybe TRBD2 (6 bases). V lost 8 bases and J 7 bases, leaving 12 bases between the germline ends. Per germline, CDR1 MNHNY and CDR2 SVGAGI (reference sequence). The CDR3 has 12 residues. The CDR3 nucleotides are TGTGCCAGCCGATCGCGGGGAAATGAGCAGTTCTTC. Its translation is CASRSRGNEQFF.